Listed below are T cell receptor beta chains from one sample, sequenced in a study of regulatory T cells in long-lasting Graves disease. Each CDR3 protein is one row after TCRdb ran MiXCR on the multiplex PCR reads. The sample records approximately 400,000 distinct CDR3 sequences, more than 20% being singletons. Source: peripheral blood mononuclear cells (PBMCs), taken when the disease was refractory, from a patient treated with antithyroid drugs. The receptor source for this set is a female donor with Graves disease. Each CDR3 is given without its conserved first and last residue.

>12|TRBV3-1
ASSPRVYKDEQY
>15|TRBV11-2
ASSLVGQGARGNTIY
>12|TRBV20-1
SALLQQGPTEAF
>13|TRBV6-1
ASTTGGAGANVLT
>17|TRBV12-3/TRBV12-4
ASSSPGGAVATAGNTIY
>10|TRBV30
AWDTGFGGYT
>12|TRBV7-8
ASSKTYPRGEQF
>13|TRBV28
ASRSDGGENQPQH
>10|TRBV28
ASSLSPGGYT
>15|TRBV9
ASSVGSWEGSQETQY
>12|TRBV30
AWSPGTSENIQY
>9|TRBV30
AWTGGNGYT
>12|TRBV27
ASSWGTSGDEQY
>10|TRBV28
ASSSFEAEAF
>12|TRBV5-1
ASSGVGGNQPQH
>10|TRBV20-1
SALTSGYEQY
>12|TRBV5-1
ASSFDRFGGELF
>11|TRBV20-1
SASSGPPYEQY
>15|TRBV12-3/TRBV12-4
ASSSTRSGRSNQPQH
>11|TRBV20-1
SASGLAGYEQY
>11|TRBV25-1
ASSELSISPRI
>14|TRBV7-2
ASSPGLAGGRYEQY
>11|TRBV7-9
ASTRTDGGSPH
>10|TRBV28
ASSRTGDGYT